A selection of T cell receptor beta chains follows, all from one sample in a study of T cell responses to AZD1222 COVID-19 vaccine. Libraries were prepared by immunoSEQ multiplex PCR; TCRdb keeps only in-frame clonotypes and omits some of them. The sample lists some 180,000 clones; roughly 92% were seen once. This specimen consisted of peripheral blood, obtained on day 0 of AZD1222 vaccination. Receptors were obtained from an adult in good health. Each CDR3 is given with its conserved first and last residue. D genes are given only for firm matches. Clone size is shown for a subset of rows, as once, few, many or a class of expanded clone.

V gene: TRBV20-1; D gene: -; J gene: TRBJ1-1; clone size: -; CDR3 DNA: TGCAGTGCTAGTTTGGTCGAAGCTTTCTTT; CDR3 protein: CSASLVEAFF
V gene: TRBV7-2; D gene: -; J gene: TRBJ1-2; clone size: -; CDR3 DNA: TGTGCCAGCAGCTTAGAAACTGCTAGGTATGGCTACACCTTC; CDR3 protein: CASSLETARYGYTF
V gene: TRBV9; D gene: -; J gene: TRBJ2-1; clone size: -; CDR3 DNA: TGTGCCAGCAGCGGCCCAGGGTACCTAACCTCCTACAATGAGCAGTTCTTC; CDR3 protein: CASSGPGYLTSYNEQFF
V gene: TRBV6-5; D gene: -; J gene: TRBJ1-3; clone size: -; CDR3 DNA: TGTGCCAGCAGGGACCGACAGGGAAACACCATATATTTT; CDR3 protein: CASRDRQGNTIYF
V gene: TRBV6-4; D gene: -; J gene: TRBJ2-1; clone size: -; CDR3 DNA: TGTGCCAGCAGTGACAACCTGGCTAGGTACAATGAGCAGTTCTTC; CDR3 protein: CASSDNLARYNEQFF
V gene: TRBV12-5; D gene: TRBD1; J gene: TRBJ1-5; clone size: -; CDR3 DNA: TGTGCTAGTGGCCGACAGGGCGGTCCCCAGCATTTT; CDR3 protein: CASGRQGGPQHF
V gene: TRBV6-2/TRBV6-3; D gene: -; J gene: TRBJ1-1; clone size: once; CDR3 DNA: TGTGCCAGCAGTTACGACAGGCAGGGCCCTGAAGCTTTCTTT; CDR3 protein: CASSYDRQGPEAFF
V gene: TRBV27; D gene: -; J gene: TRBJ1-6; clone size: once; CDR3 DNA: TGTGCCAGCAGATCGGGACGGACACGTCATAATTCACCCCTCCACTTT; CDR3 protein: CASRSGRTRHNSPLHF
V gene: TRBV7-6; D gene: -; J gene: TRBJ1-4; clone size: few; CDR3 DNA: TGTGCCAGCAGCTTAGCCCAAACTACGAGGGAAAAACTGTTTTTT; CDR3 protein: CASSLAQTTREKLFF
V gene: TRBV9; D gene: -; J gene: TRBJ2-3; clone size: -; CDR3 DNA: TGTGCCAGCAGCGTAGAGGGCAGGGCCTTTATCACAGATACGCAGTATTTT; CDR3 protein: CASSVEGRAFITDTQYF
V gene: TRBV5-1; D gene: TRBD1; J gene: TRBJ2-7; clone size: -; CDR3 DNA: TGCGCCAGCAGCTCGGACAGGGGGCTATACGAGCAGTACTTC; CDR3 protein: CASSSDRGLYEQYF
V gene: TRBV4-1; D gene: -; J gene: TRBJ2-1; clone size: -; CDR3 DNA: TGCGCCAGCAGCCAAGAGAACAGGCAGGACACCAGGGATGAGCAGTTCTTC; CDR3 protein: CASSQENRQDTRDEQFF
V gene: TRBV20-1; D gene: -; J gene: TRBJ1-2; clone size: -; CDR3 DNA: TGCAGTGCGGCCGGGATTAATGGCTACACCTTC; CDR3 protein: CSAAGINGYTF
V gene: TRBV7-3; D gene: TRBD2; J gene: TRBJ2-3; clone size: once; CDR3 DNA: TGTGCCAGCAGCGCTCCTAGCGGGGGGGCCCCCACAGATACGCAGTATTTT; CDR3 protein: CASSAPSGGAPTDTQYF
V gene: TRBV9; D gene: -; J gene: TRBJ1-2; clone size: -; CDR3 DNA: TGTGCCAGCAGCGACCGGGACTCCGGTCCATATGGCTACACCTTC; CDR3 protein: CASSDRDSGPYGYTF
V gene: TRBV12-5; D gene: TRBD1; J gene: TRBJ1-2; clone size: -; CDR3 DNA: TGTGCTAGTGGTTCCGGACAGGTCCGAGGCTACACCTTC; CDR3 protein: CASGSGQVRGYTF
V gene: TRBV29-1; D gene: -; J gene: TRBJ2-2; clone size: -; CDR3 DNA: TGCAGCGTTGATACCGGGGAGCTGTTTTTT; CDR3 protein: CSVDTGELFF
V gene: TRBV30; D gene: TRBD1; J gene: TRBJ1-3; clone size: -; CDR3 DNA: TGTGCCTGGAGTACCGGGACAGGGACCATATATTTT; CDR3 protein: CAWSTGTGTIYF
V gene: TRBV7-9; D gene: -; J gene: TRBJ1-5; clone size: -; CDR3 DNA: TGTGCCAGCAGCTTATTCGACAGCAATCAGCCCCAGCATTTT; CDR3 protein: CASSLFDSNQPQHF
V gene: TRBV5-1; D gene: -; J gene: TRBJ2-1; clone size: -; CDR3 DNA: TGCGCCAGCAGCTTGGCCGGACAGGGAGGGAATGAGCAGTTCTTC; CDR3 protein: CASSLAGQGGNEQFF
V gene: TRBV19; D gene: TRBD1; J gene: TRBJ1-5; clone size: -; CDR3 DNA: TGTGCCAGTAGTAAGAACCCCAGGGACAGCAGCACGGGGCAGCCCCAGCATTTT; CDR3 protein: CASSKNPRDSSTGQPQHF
V gene: TRBV28; D gene: -; J gene: TRBJ1-6; clone size: -; CDR3 DNA: TGTGCCAGCAGTTCCTACCCCATCATTGTTCTAAATTCACCCCTCCACTTT; CDR3 protein: CASSSYPIIVLNSPLHF
V gene: TRBV4-2; D gene: -; J gene: TRBJ2-1; clone size: -; CDR3 DNA: TGTGCCAGCAGCCAAGGGACCAATGAGCAGTTCTTC; CDR3 protein: CASSQGTNEQFF
V gene: TRBV18; D gene: -; J gene: TRBJ2-2; clone size: -; CDR3 DNA: TGTGCCAGCTCAGACACCGCCGGGGAGCTGTTTTTT; CDR3 protein: CASSDTAGELFF
V gene: TRBV9; D gene: TRBD2; J gene: TRBJ2-7; clone size: -; CDR3 DNA: TGTGCCAGCAGCGTAGCTAGCGGAGAGTATTACGAGCAGTACTTC; CDR3 protein: CASSVASGEYYEQYF
V gene: TRBV5-1; D gene: -; J gene: TRBJ1-4; clone size: -; CDR3 DNA: TGCGCCAGCAGCGGGGCCACCAGGGCGGGTGAAAAACTGTTTTTT; CDR3 protein: CASSGATRAGEKLFF
V gene: TRBV11-1; D gene: -; J gene: TRBJ1-2; clone size: -; CDR3 DNA: TGTGCCAGCAGCTTAGAGGCGGGATCTTTCTATGGCTACACCTTC; CDR3 protein: CASSLEAGSFYGYTF
V gene: TRBV2; D gene: -; J gene: TRBJ1-5; clone size: -; CDR3 DNA: TGTGCCAGCAGTGAACGCAGAAACAATCAGCCCCAGCATTTT; CDR3 protein: CASSERRNNQPQHF
V gene: TRBV6-2/TRBV6-3; D gene: -; J gene: TRBJ1-1; clone size: once; CDR3 DNA: TGTGCCAGCAGTTACGTGGGGGGGAAGGACACTGAAGCTTTCTTT; CDR3 protein: CASSYVGGKDTEAFF
V gene: TRBV19; D gene: TRBD2; J gene: TRBJ2-7; clone size: -; CDR3 DNA: TGTGCCAGTAGTACCCTGGGACTAGCGGGGGCGCAAGGGTACTACGAGCAGTACTTC; CDR3 protein: CASSTLGLAGAQGYYEQYF
V gene: TRBV3-1/TRBV3-2; D gene: -; J gene: TRBJ2-1; clone size: -; CDR3 DNA: TGTGCCAGCAGCCAAGGGACGGGGGAACACAATGAGCAGTTCTTC; CDR3 protein: CASSQGTGEHNEQFF
V gene: TRBV6-2/TRBV6-3; D gene: -; J gene: TRBJ2-3; clone size: once; CDR3 DNA: TGTGCCAGCAGTTACTCCCAGGGCCCGCAGTATTTT; CDR3 protein: CASSYSQGPQYF
V gene: TRBV29-1; D gene: -; J gene: TRBJ1-5; clone size: -; CDR3 DNA: TGCAGCGTTGTGGACAGCCCCAATCAGCCCCAGCATTTT; CDR3 protein: CSVVDSPNQPQHF
V gene: TRBV10-3; D gene: -; J gene: TRBJ1-2; clone size: -; CDR3 DNA: TGTGCCATCAGTGAGTGGGTAGACCAAAACTATGGCTACACCTTC; CDR3 protein: CAISEWVDQNYGYTF
V gene: TRBV5-1; D gene: TRBD1; J gene: TRBJ2-2; clone size: few; CDR3 DNA: TGCGCCAGCAGCTTGGGAGGGACAGCCCCCGGGGAGCTGTTTTTT; CDR3 protein: CASSLGGTAPGELFF
V gene: TRBV27; D gene: -; J gene: TRBJ1-2; clone size: -; CDR3 DNA: TGTGCCAGCAGATCAACTCCGGGAGCTAACTATGGCTACACCTTC; CDR3 protein: CASRSTPGANYGYTF
V gene: TRBV19; D gene: -; J gene: TRBJ1-6; clone size: -; CDR3 DNA: TGTGCCAGTAGGGAGGTATCAGACTCCTATAATTCACCCCTCCACTTT; CDR3 protein: CASREVSDSYNSPLHF
V gene: TRBV28; D gene: -; J gene: TRBJ2-1; clone size: -; CDR3 DNA: TGTGCCAGCAGTGAGTTGGGCAATGAGCAGTTCTTC; CDR3 protein: CASSELGNEQFF
V gene: TRBV2; D gene: TRBD1; J gene: TRBJ1-4; clone size: -; CDR3 DNA: TGTGCCAGCACGATCGACAGGGGATGGGAAAAACTGTTTTTT; CDR3 protein: CASTIDRGWEKLFF
V gene: TRBV28; D gene: TRBD2; J gene: TRBJ2-5; clone size: -; CDR3 DNA: TGTGCCAGCTGCCCCTTAGCGGGGGGCTCCCAAGAGACCCAGTACTTC; CDR3 protein: CASCPLAGGSQETQYF
V gene: TRBV9; D gene: -; J gene: TRBJ1-1; clone size: -; CDR3 DNA: TGTGCCAGCAGCGTACTGCAGGGAGCAGGCACTGAAGCTTTCTTT; CDR3 protein: CASSVLQGAGTEAFF
V gene: TRBV25-1; D gene: -; J gene: TRBJ1-6; clone size: -; CDR3 DNA: TGTGCCAGCAGTGAAAGTATCGCAGGAGGGAGTTCACCCCTCCACTTT; CDR3 protein: CASSESIAGGSSPLHF
V gene: TRBV3-1/TRBV3-2; D gene: -; J gene: TRBJ2-7; clone size: once; CDR3 DNA: TGTGCCAGCAGCTATACCCTAGCGATGAACTACGAGCAGTACTTC; CDR3 protein: CASSYTLAMNYEQYF
V gene: TRBV10-3; D gene: TRBD1; J gene: TRBJ1-2; clone size: -; CDR3 DNA: TGTGCCATCAGCCCTGTCTGGGACAGTAACTATGGCTACACCTTC; CDR3 protein: CAISPVWDSNYGYTF
V gene: TRBV5-1; D gene: TRBD1; J gene: TRBJ2-7; clone size: -; CDR3 DNA: TGCGCCAGCAGCTTCGACAGGGGGGGACCCATTACCCGCTACGAGCAGTACTTC; CDR3 protein: CASSFDRGGPITRYEQYF
V gene: TRBV11-2; D gene: -; J gene: TRBJ1-2; clone size: -; CDR3 DNA: TGTGCCAGCAGCTTAGGCGGGCAATATGGCTACACCTTC; CDR3 protein: CASSLGGQYGYTF
V gene: TRBV7-3; D gene: -; J gene: TRBJ1-4; clone size: -; CDR3 DNA: TGTGCCAGCGCTCCCCTGCAGGCGGCTAATGAAAAACTGTTTTTT; CDR3 protein: CASAPLQAANEKLFF
V gene: TRBV18; D gene: -; J gene: TRBJ1-5; clone size: -; CDR3 DNA: TGTGCCAGCTCCAAAGGGCCGACAGACAATCAGCCCCAGCATTTT; CDR3 protein: CASSKGPTDNQPQHF
V gene: TRBV19; D gene: -; J gene: TRBJ2-1; clone size: -; CDR3 DNA: TGTGCCAGTAGTATCGCACACTACAATGAGCAGTTCTTC; CDR3 protein: CASSIAHYNEQFF
V gene: TRBV7-6; D gene: -; J gene: TRBJ1-1; clone size: -; CDR3 DNA: TGTGCCAGCAGCCACTTGAGGGGAATGAACACTGAAGCTTTCTTT; CDR3 protein: CASSHLRGMNTEAFF
V gene: TRBV10-1; D gene: -; J gene: TRBJ2-5; clone size: once; CDR3 DNA: TGCGCCAGCAGTGAGTCGGCCCAGGGAACCCAAGAGACCCAGTACTTC; CDR3 protein: CASSESAQGTQETQYF
V gene: TRBV5-1; D gene: TRBD1; J gene: TRBJ1-4; clone size: -; CDR3 DNA: TGCGCCAGCAGCGTGGACAGGGCGGCAACTAATGAAAAACTGTTTTTT; CDR3 protein: CASSVDRAATNEKLFF
V gene: TRBV19; D gene: -; J gene: TRBJ1-5; clone size: -; CDR3 DNA: TGTGCCAGTAGTATGATTGGCGGGGCGAATCAGCCCCAGCATTTT; CDR3 protein: CASSMIGGANQPQHF
V gene: TRBV7-8; D gene: -; J gene: TRBJ1-5; clone size: -; CDR3 DNA: TGTGCCAGCAGCTTGTACTGGGGCCCAAGCAATCAGCCCCAGCATTTT; CDR3 protein: CASSLYWGPSNQPQHF